This T cell receptor beta chain was identified during a study of T cell repertoires in cytomegalovirus infection. About the study: CMV infection together with matching HLA type was indicated by public TCR beta signatures.

Findings and limits, study-wide: Accumulated public TCR beta family frequency recognized individuals carrying CMV together with the relevant HLA. HLA-C-restricted CMV clonotypes gave the most frequent clonotype in two of eight donors.

This clonotype was seen a few times. What it binds is not known. Just one base apart from a much larger clone, this may be a read error. TCRdb re-called the reads through MiXCR, storing one row per CDR3 protein. The profile shows 150,000 to 200,000 distinct CDR3 sequences, 13% to 15% of them singletons. Per the germline V gene, CDR1 is MNHEY and CDR2 is SVGEGT. The V end lost 6 bases, the J end lost 0 bases, and 3 bases lay between the germline ends. The CDR3 totals 11 residues. This chain connects TRBV6-2 or TRBV6-3 to TRBJ2-7; D remains unclear. This TCR was recovered from a human donor in good health (CMV status not recorded). Some clones in this sample may be carry-over from other donors' samples. Material for sequencing was PBMCs. The CDR3 region is CASSNSYEQYF. The CDR3 DNA sequence: TGTGCCAGCAGCAACTCCTACGAGCAGTACTTC.